This T cell receptor beta chain appears in the sequencing data of a study of Graves' ophthalmopathy and Graves' hyperthyroidism (dated by TCRdb to 2016 to 2018). Looking at the study overall: Peripheral blood was collected before any treatment was given, at the time of initial diagnosis. In five to seven hyperthyroidism patients, T-cell repertoires of thyroid tissue and blood were compared. In total, around 130 blood samples were TCR-sequenced: approximately 42 ophthalmopathy, 75 hyperthyroidism and approximately 17 hyperthyroidism-to-ophthalmopathy patients. For independent validation, a separate cohort was made up of 18 to 20 hyperthyroidism patients plus 17 patients who later progressed from hyperthyroidism to ophthalmopathy. The approximately 90 discovery patients were randomly split 7:3 into training and test sets. Following sampling, methimazole starting at 30 mg daily was administered to hyperthyroidism patients, and high-dose intravenous methylprednisolone was administered to ophthalmopathy patients. To tell Graves' ophthalmopathy apart from Graves' hyperthyroidism, and to predict which patients would progress to ophthalmopathy, the study relied on TCR beta repertoire signatures. To explore V-J signatures that distinguish ophthalmopathy from hyperthyroidism, a discovery set of 95 to 100 patients was enrolled, made up of 43 with ophthalmopathy and roughly 57 with stable hyperthyroidism.

The CDR3 runs 16 residues from the cysteine to the phenylalanine. The kept DNA is CDR3 alone, 48 bases in frame from the first base. The germline V gene yields MNHNS for CDR1 and SASEGT for CDR2. Ophthalmopathy patients were characterized by moderately to severely active disease, a Clinical Activity Score of at least 3, a NOSPECS grade of at least 4, and a disease duration under 3 months. Patients were excluded if they had other autoimmune diseases, uncontrolled infections, pregnancy or lactation. Clinical symptoms, serum thyroxine, TRAb, thyroid ultrasound and orbital computed tomography were used for diagnosis. Using Ficoll-Paque density gradient centrifugation, PBMCs were isolated from 9.5 to 10 ml of fresh peripheral blood. Trizol reagent was used to extract the total RNA, and its quality was then checked on an Agilent 2100 Bioanalyzer. Study-level results and caveats: In validation, the model predicted ophthalmopathy progression with nearly 71% sensitivity and about 77% specificity; around twelve predicted patients were CT-confirmed with GO in a median of around 6.5 months. Sample size was not statistically predetermined, and group allocation was not concealed from the investigators. The 13-signature model separated ophthalmopathy from stable hyperthyroidism with roughly 88% sensitivity and 81.08% specificity in cross-validation, and 80%/75% in the test set. Among expanded thyroid clonotypes with frequency above 0.001, most also showed up in blood, which suggests that blood repertoires may reflect the thyroid immune response.

For repertoire sequencing, TCR beta CDR3 regions were amplified from RNA transcripts. HTBI primers and the Qiagen OneStep RT-PCR kit were used in a first-round RT-PCR, which was followed by a second-round multiplex PCR, size selection and purification. Sequencing of the libraries was carried out on an Illumina HiSeq2000 in paired-end mode with 100 bp reads. Under the source paper's analysis protocol: SOAPnuke was used for read processing, and reads with adapters, uncalled bases, a mean Phred below 15, or no exact constant-primer or identifier match were discarded. COPE v1.2.5 was used to merge high-quality paired reads. Each unique nucleotide sequence was defined as a clonotype, and clonotypes were aligned to IMGT TRB V, D and J references with MiTCR v1.1. Analysis was restricted to V-J combinations with a frequency above 0.0001, which covered about 99% of repertoires. For each V-J combination, a TCR clonal expansion and chaos score was defined as the ratio of F50 clonal expansion to chaos observed in the TCRdist matrix. Features were reduced by Welch's t-statistics and random forest to approximately 12 V-J combinations, which fed a naive Bayes classifier. The similarity between thyroid and blood repertoires was quantified using the Morisita-Horn index. TCRdb cleaned the public reads at Q25 with fastp, built clones with MiXCR and kept in-frame beta chains. Merged by CDR3 protein, the rows form single entries marked with the most common genes and DNA. The V and J calls, along with clone size, are taken from TCRdb and not from the paper's own processing. The sample table holds roughly 500,000 distinct CDR3 sequences, of which around 15% were seen once. 8% to 10% of the sample is held by the ten biggest clonotypes.

As to this clonotype: Its antigen remains unidentified. A junction boundary mismatches the germline segment, possibly from a read error.

The clonotype originates from a woman under 40 with Graves' ophthalmopathy. Donor details come from another sample of the same person, matched by shared clones. The sample taken for sequencing was blood. The V and J segments used are TRBV6-1 and TRBJ1-3; TRBD1 is a weak D gene call, 6 bases matching. The CDR3 region: CAISEAGGYSGNTIYF. The nucleotide sequence reads as follows: TGTGCCATCAGTGAAGCGGGGGGCTACTCTGGAAACACCATATATTTT.